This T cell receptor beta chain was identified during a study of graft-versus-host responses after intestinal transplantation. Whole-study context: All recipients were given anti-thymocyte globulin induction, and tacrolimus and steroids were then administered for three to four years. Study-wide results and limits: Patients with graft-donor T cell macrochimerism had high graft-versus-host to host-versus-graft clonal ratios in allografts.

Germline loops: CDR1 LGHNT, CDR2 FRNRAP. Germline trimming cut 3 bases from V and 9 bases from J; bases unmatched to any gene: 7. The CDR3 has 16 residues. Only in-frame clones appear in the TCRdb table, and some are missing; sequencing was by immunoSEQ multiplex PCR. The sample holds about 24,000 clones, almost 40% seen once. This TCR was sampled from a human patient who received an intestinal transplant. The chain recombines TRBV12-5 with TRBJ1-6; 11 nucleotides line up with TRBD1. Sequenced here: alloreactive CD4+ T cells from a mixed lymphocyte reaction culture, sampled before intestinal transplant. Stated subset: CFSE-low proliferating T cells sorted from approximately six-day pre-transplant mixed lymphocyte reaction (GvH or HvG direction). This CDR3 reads CASGFGRGQGASPLHF. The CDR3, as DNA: TGTGCTAGTGGTTTTGGTCGAGGACAGGGGGCTTCACCCCTCCACTTT. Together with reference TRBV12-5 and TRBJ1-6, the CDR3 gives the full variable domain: DARVTQTPRHKVTEMGQEVTMRCQPILGHNTVFWYRQTMMQGLELLAYFRNRAPLDDSGMPKDRFSAEMPDATLATLKIQPSEPRDSAVYFCASGFGRGQGASPLHFGNGTRLTVT.